One and the same sample provided the 13 T cell receptor beta chains below, sequenced in a study of blood T cells in healthy people across ages. The authors ran a second PCR of about 6 to 11 cycles using a sample-barcoded 5' primer and a J-beta primer mix. TCRdb itself ran the 5' RACE reads through MiXCR, one entry per CDR3 protein. This table holds approximately 880,000 distinct CDR3 sequences, about 44% found once. The sequenced sample was blood. These receptors originate from a man aged 25-45 years in good health.

The chain recombines TRBV27 with TRBJ2-6, with 10 bases that match TRBD2. The CDR3 has 18 residues. CDR1 MNHEY and CDR2 SMNVEV come from the germline V gene (reference sequence). V was clipped by 2 bases and J by 0 bases; unmatched bases: 4. The CDR3 loop reads CASSLVGLATSGANVLTF. The CDR3 DNA reads as TGTGCCAGCAGTTTAGTGGGACTAGCGACCTCTGGGGCCAACGTCCTGACTTTC.

This clonotype has a handful of counts. The V call is TRBV5-1, the J call TRBJ2-7, with 9 bases identical to TRBD1. J gave up 7 bases and V 3 bases, and 8 bases lay outside the gene matches. The CDR3 totals 14 residues. Per germline, CDR1 SGHRS and CDR2 YFSETQ. DNA of the CDR3: TGCGCCAGCAGCTGGGACAGGGTATCGGGAGAGCAGTACTTC. Residues: CASSWDRVSGEQYF.

The chain couples TRBV7-9 to TRBJ2-1; 9 nucleotides align to TRBD2. The J call may be in error: the DNA end matches TRBJ2-7 better. CDR3 size: 16 residues. From germline, CDR1 is SEHNR and CDR2 FQNEAQ (reference sequence). The chain's CDR3 is CASSTSRRGGYNEQYF. CDR3 sequence (DNA): TGTGCCAGCAGCACTAGCCGGCGGGGGGGCTACAATGAGCAGTACTTC.

This clonotype was picked up a small number of times. The CDR3 DNA reads TGCGCCAGCAGCCAAGAAGCCAGGGTTAACTATGGCTACACCTTC. Residues: CASSQEARVNYGYTF. This chain connects TRBV4-1 to TRBJ1-2; D may be TRBD1 (5 bases). CDR3 length equals 15 residues. V lost 0 bases and J 1 base, leaving 9 bases between the germline ends. The germline V gene has CDR1 MGHRA and CDR2 YSYEKL.

CDR3 nucleotide sequence: TGTGCCAGCAGTCCCTCTTCGGCCCGGACTGAAGCTTTCTTT. This codes for CASSPSSARTEAFF. The chain combines TRBV6-1 with TRBJ1-1, with no clear D. V was clipped by 5 bases and J by 5 bases, with 15 bases between them. The CDR3 runs 14 residues. CDR1 MNHNS and CDR2 SASEGT come from the germline V gene.

The J gene is TRBJ2-1, the V gene TRBV29-1; D ambiguous. The CDR3 length is 11 residues. CDR1 and CDR2 from the germline V gene are SQVTM and ANQGSEA. The ends were cut back, 4 bases at V and 8 bases at J, with 9 bases in the middle. CDR3 DNA sequence: TGCAGCGTTGTAGGGTACGATGAGCAGTTCTTC. It translates to CSVVGYDEQFF.

J is TRBJ1-2 and V is TRBV14; no reliable D call. The CDR3 contains 13 residues. Trimming shortened V by 3 bases and J by 9 bases, and 14 bases separated the two germline ends. Per the germline V gene, CDR1 is SGHDN and CDR2 is FVKESK. CDR3 region: CASSQAPLGSYTF. The CDR3 nucleotides read TGTGCCAGCAGCCAGGCCCCACTGGGGAGCTACACCTTC.

CDR3 loop: CASTLTGTPYYEQYF. As DNA, the CDR3 is TGTGCCAGCACCCTCACCGGGACACCATATTACGAGCAGTACTTC. The chain carries TRBV28 and TRBJ2-7; possible D gene TRBD1, 6 bases. The CDR3 consists of 15 residues. The germline gives CDR1 MDHEN, CDR2 SYDVKM. V lost 7 bases, J lost 4 bases, and 20 bases lay in between.

The J gene is TRBJ2-1, the V gene TRBV5-1, with D perhaps matching TRBD2 (6 bases). V shed 3 bases and J shed 8 bases, with 24 bases lying between them. Germline V lookup: CDR1 SGHRS, CDR2 YFSETQ. The CDR3 covers 17 residues. CDR3 protein: CASSSAYLAPNNDEQFF. Written as DNA, the CDR3 is TGCGCCAGCAGCTCGGCTTATCTAGCGCCGAATAACGATGAGCAGTTCTTC.

In this sample, this clonotype turned up a few times. The V gene is TRBV24-1, the J gene TRBJ2-3; 7 bases line up with TRBD1. Germline CDR1 KGHDR, CDR2 SFDVKD. V lost 0 bases and J lost 5; bases outside the gene matches: 4. This CDR3 contains 15 residues. The CDR3 is CATSDLGRQGDTQYF. The CDR3 DNA reads as TGTGCCACCAGTGATTTGGGAAGACAGGGAGATACGCAGTATTTT.

The rearrangement joins TRBV6-2 or TRBV6-3 to TRBJ1-5; D ambiguous. The CDR3 sequence is 15 residues long. V lost 2 bases to trimming and J lost 3 bases, with 11 bases between them. Germline CDR1 MNHEY, CDR2 SVGEGT. In DNA form, the CDR3 reads TGTGCCAGCAGTTACGGTGGAATCAACAATCAGCCCCAGCATTTT. Translation: CASSYGGINNQPQHF.

This sequence joins TRBV5-6 and TRBJ2-2; D is perhaps TRBD1 (6 bases). CDR3 length equals 15 residues. V lost 4 bases to trimming and J lost 1 base, with 11 bases between them. Germline loops: CDR1 SGHDT, CDR2 YYEEEE. The CDR3 is CASSRQVENTGELFF. The CDR3 region has the DNA TGTGCCAGCAGCCGACAGGTCGAGAACACCGGGGAGCTGTTTTTT. The full variable domain, in which reference TRBV5-6 and TRBJ2-2 provide the parts outside the CDR3, is DAGVTQSPTHLIKTRGQQVTLRCSPKSGHDTVSWYQQALGQGPQFIFQYYEEEERQRGNFPDRFSGHQFPNYSSELNVNALLLGDSALYLCASSRQVENTGELFFGEGSRLTVL.

The chain carries TRBV20-1 and TRBJ2-1; 12 bases agree with TRBD2. V trimming: 3 bases; J trimming: 8 bases; junction bases outside the gene matches: 5. The CDR3 is made up of 14 amino acids. Germline assignment: CDR1 DFQATT and CDR2 SNEGSKA (reference sequence). CDR3 bases: TGCAGTGCTAGCCTAGCGGGGGGGCTCTATGAGCAGTTCTTC. Translating it yields CSASLAGGLYEQFF.